This TCR beta chain was documented in a study of T cell responses to AZD1222 COVID-19 vaccine. The study, taken as a whole, reports: Two AZD1222 doses significantly raised spike-specific TCR breadth and depth over controls.

Generated by immunoSEQ multiplex PCR, the TCRdb table keeps only in-frame clones and is missing some. The sample consists of approximately 180,000 clones, 70% to 90% of them appearing once. The CDR3 runs to 15 residues. Germline V gene data show CDR1 as SGHTA and CDR2 as FQGNSA. V was pared by 5 bases and J by 5 bases, with 10 bases of the junction left unmatched. Comment on this clone: Its antigen is unidentified.

The clonotype originates from an adult who received the AZD1222 COVID-19 vaccine. The sample here was peripheral blood, taken 28 days after the second AZD1222 dose. The V and J genes are TRBV7-2 and TRBJ2-7, with TRBD2 matching 9 bases. CDR3: CASSPQREAVDEQYF. The CDR3 nucleotides read TGTGCCAGCAGCCCCCAGCGGGAGGCTGTAGACGAGCAGTACTTC.